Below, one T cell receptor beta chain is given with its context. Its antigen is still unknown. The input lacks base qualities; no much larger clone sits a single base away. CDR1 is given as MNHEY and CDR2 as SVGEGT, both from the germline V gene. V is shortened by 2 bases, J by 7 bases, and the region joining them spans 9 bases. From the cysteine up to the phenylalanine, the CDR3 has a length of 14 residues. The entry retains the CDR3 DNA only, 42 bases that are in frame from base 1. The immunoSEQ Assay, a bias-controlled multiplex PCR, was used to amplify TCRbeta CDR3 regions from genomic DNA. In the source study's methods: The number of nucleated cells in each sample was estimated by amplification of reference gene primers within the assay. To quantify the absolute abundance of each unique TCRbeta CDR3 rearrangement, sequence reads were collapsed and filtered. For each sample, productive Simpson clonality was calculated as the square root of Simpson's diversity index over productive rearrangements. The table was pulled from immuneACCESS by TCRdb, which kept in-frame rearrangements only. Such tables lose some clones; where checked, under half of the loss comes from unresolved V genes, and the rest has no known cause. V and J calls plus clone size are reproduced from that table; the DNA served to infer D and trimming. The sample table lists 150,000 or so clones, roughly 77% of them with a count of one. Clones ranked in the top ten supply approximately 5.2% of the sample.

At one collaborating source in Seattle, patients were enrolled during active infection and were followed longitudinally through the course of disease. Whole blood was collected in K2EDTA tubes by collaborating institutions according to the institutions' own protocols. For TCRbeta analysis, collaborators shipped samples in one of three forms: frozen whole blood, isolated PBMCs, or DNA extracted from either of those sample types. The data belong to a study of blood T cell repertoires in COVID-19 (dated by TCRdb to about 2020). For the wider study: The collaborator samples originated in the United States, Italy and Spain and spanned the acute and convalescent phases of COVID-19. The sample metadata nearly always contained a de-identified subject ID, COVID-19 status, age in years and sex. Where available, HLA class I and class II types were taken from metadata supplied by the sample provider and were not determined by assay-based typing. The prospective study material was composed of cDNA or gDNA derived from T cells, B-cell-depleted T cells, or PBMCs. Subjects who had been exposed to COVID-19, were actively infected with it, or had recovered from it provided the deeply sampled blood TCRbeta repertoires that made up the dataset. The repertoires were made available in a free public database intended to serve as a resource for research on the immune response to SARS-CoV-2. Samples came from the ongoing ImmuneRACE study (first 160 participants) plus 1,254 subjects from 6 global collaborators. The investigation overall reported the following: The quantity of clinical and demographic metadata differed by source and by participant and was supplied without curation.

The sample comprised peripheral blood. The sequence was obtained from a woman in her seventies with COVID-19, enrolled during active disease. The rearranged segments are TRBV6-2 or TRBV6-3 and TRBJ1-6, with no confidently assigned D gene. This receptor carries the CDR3 CASSYLGENSPLHF. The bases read TGTGCCAGCAGTTACCTGGGAGAAAATTCACCCCTCCACTTT.